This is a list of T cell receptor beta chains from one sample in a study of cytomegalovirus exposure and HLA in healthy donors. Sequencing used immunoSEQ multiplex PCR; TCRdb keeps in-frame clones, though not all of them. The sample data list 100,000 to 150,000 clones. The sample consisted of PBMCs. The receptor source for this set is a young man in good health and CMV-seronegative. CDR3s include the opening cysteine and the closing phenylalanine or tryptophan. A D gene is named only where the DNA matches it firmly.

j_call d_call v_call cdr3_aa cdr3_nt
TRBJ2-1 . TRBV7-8 CASSFVGKDEQFF TGTGCCAGCAGCTTTGTCGGGAAGGATGAGCAGTTCTTC
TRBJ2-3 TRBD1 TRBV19 CAARDRGRLDTQYF TGTGCCGCCCGGGACAGGGGGCGGCTAGATACGCAGTATTTT
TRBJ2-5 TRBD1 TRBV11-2 CASSLDRGAPETQYF TGTGCCAGCAGCCTGGACAGGGGCGCCCCAGAGACCCAGTACTTC
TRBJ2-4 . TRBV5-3 CARSGLQVAKNIQYF TGTGCCAGAAGCGGGCTTCAAGTAGCCAAAAACATTCAGTACTTC
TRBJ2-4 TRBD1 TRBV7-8 CASSLSGGAKNIQYF TGTGCCAGCAGCTTATCAGGGGGCGCCAAAAACATTCAGTACTTC
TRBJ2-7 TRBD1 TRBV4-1 CASSQVAGQASYEQYF TGCGCCAGCAGCCAAGTGGCGGGACAGGCCTCCTACGAGCAGTACTTC
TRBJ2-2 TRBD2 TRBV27 CATLAGANTGELFF TGTGCCACCCTAGCGGGCGCAAACACCGGGGAGCTGTTTTTT
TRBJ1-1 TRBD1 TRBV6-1 CASIDELPSPGQLNTEAFF TGTGCCAGCATTGACGAACTCCCTTCCCCGGGACAGTTGAACACTGAAGCTTTCTTT
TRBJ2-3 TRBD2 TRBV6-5 CASSYGGLAGTDTQYF TGTGCCAGCAGTTACGGGGGACTAGCGGGGACAGATACGCAGTATTTT
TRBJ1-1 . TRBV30 CAWSVISSGEAFF TGTGCCTGGAGTGTTATAAGCTCGGGTGAAGCTTTCTTT
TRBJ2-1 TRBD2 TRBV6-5 CASSLTSRTYNEQFF TGTGCCAGCAGCCTGACTAGCAGGACCTACAATGAGCAGTTCTTC
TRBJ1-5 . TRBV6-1 CASSEVRGGQPQHF TGTGCCAGCAGTGAGGTCAGGGGCGGCCAGCCCCAGCATTTT
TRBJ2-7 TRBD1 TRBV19 CASRPGGRGSYEQYF TGTGCCAGCCGGCCAGGGGGCAGGGGCTCCTACGAGCAGTACTTC
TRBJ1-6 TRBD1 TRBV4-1 CASTEGDSKINSPLHF TGCGCCAGCACCGAAGGGGACAGCAAAATTAATTCACCCCTCCACTTT
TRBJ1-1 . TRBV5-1 CASSLDRTEAFF TGCGCCAGCAGCTTGGACAGGACTGAAGCTTTCTTT
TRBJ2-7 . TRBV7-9 CASSLAGGRYEQYF TGTGCCAGCAGCTTAGCGGGGGGGCGGTACGAGCAGTACTTC
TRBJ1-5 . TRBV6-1 CASRFGTHSNQPQHF TGTGCCAGCAGGTTTGGGACACATAGCAATCAGCCCCAGCATTTT
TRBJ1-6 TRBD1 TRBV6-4 CASSDGWTGRNSPLHF TGTGCCAGCAGTGATGGTTGGACAGGGAGGAATTCACCCCTCCACTTT
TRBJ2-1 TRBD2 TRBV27 CASISDGTSSYNEQFF TGTGCCAGCATCTCTGACGGGACTAGCTCCTACAATGAGCAGTTCTTC
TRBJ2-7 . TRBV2 CASSNTGSTYEQYF TGTGCCAGCAGTAATACAGGTAGCACCTACGAGCAGTACTTC
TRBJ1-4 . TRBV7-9 CASSLDGGQGKLFF TGTGCCAGCAGCTTAGACGGGGGGCAAGGAAAACTGTTTTTT
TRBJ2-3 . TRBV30 CAWSEGSGVLNTQYF TGTGCCTGGAGTGAGGGTAGCGGTGTTCTCAATACGCAGTATTTT
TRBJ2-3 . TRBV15 CATSRGLLESSTDTQYF TGTGCCACCAGCAGAGGACTCTTGGAAAGTAGCACAGATACGCAGTATTTT
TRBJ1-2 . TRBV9 CASSVISDGGARYGYTF TGTGCCAGCAGCGTGATATCGGACGGAGGGGCACGTTATGGCTACACCTTC
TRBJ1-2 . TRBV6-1 CASSEEVLQGRPYGYTF TGTGCCAGCAGTGAAGAAGTTCTACAGGGCCGCCCCTATGGCTACACCTTC
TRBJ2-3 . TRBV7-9 CASSRWERLEFTDTQYF TGTGCCAGCAGTCGGTGGGAGCGCCTCGAGTTCACAGATACGCAGTATTTT
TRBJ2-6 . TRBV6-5 CASSRQVTGANVLTF TGTGCCAGCAGTCGACAGGTTACTGGGGCCAACGTCCTGACTTTC
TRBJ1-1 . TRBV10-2 CASSDTYPNTEAFF TGCGCCAGCAGTGACACTTACCCGAACACTGAAGCTTTCTTT
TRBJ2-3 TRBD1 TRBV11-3 CASSPRTGGFTDTQYF TGTGCCAGCAGCCCGAGGACAGGGGGTTTTACAGATACGCAGTATTTT